Sequencing of this T cell receptor (beta chain) was carried out in a study of technical replicates of blood from several donors. V was shortened by 1 base and J by 5 bases, with 8 bases between the two germline ends. Germline V gene sequence: CDR1 GTSNPN, CDR2 SVGIG (reference sequence). This CDR3 has 12 amino acids. Data came from immunoSEQ multiplex PCR; TCRdb stores just in-frame clones and leaves some out. This sample has tens of thousands of clones, with 95% to 98% found just once. This sequence joins TRBV30 and TRBJ1-1; the D gene is possibly TRBD1 (5 bases). Sequenced: T cells isolated from PBMCs. The TCR sequence derives from a human donor in good health. The CDR3: CAWSAGFTEAFF. The CDR3 nucleotides are TGTGCCTGGAGTGCAGGGTTTACTGAAGCTTTCTTT.